The T cell receptor beta chain under discussion was sequenced for a study of T cell repertoires in cytomegalovirus infection. Looking at the study overall: Public TCR beta signatures were indicative of both CMV infection and a matching HLA type.

Trimming cost V 6 bases and J 0 bases, with 20 bases left between them. CDR1 MNHEY and CDR2 SVGAGI come from the germline V gene. The CDR3 has 17 amino acids. TCRdb itself ran the reads through MiXCR, one entry per CDR3 protein. The table records hundreds of thousands of distinct CDR3 sequences, around a sixth of them present only once. The TCR was taken from a human donor in good health (CMV status not recorded). Some clones in this sample may be carry-over from other donors' samples. The chain combines TRBV6-5 with TRBJ1-1, with D perhaps TRBD1 (6 bases). What was sequenced was PBMCs. The CDR3 coding sequence is TGTGCCAGCAGGACAGACGGCTTTGACAGGTTGAACACTGAAGCTTTCTTT. Translating gives CASRTDGFDRLNTEAFF.